The rows below give T cell receptor beta chains drawn from one sample of a study of CD8+CD57+ T cells in acquired aplastic anemia. MiXCR, run by TCRdb on the reads, gives a single entry per CDR3 protein. The table includes 400,000 to 600,000 distinct CDR3 sequences, about a third detected once. The sequenced material came from sorted CD4+, CD8+, or CD8+CD57+ T cells (not recorded which) from PBMCs. These receptors all come from a human donor with aplastic anemia. The CDR3 runs from the conserved cysteine through the conserved F or W. Fields, in order: J gene, V gene, D gene, clone size, CDR3 length, CDR3 DNA, CDR3 protein. D genes are given only for firm matches. Clone size appears in some rows only: once, few, many, or a class for an expanded clone.

j_call: TRBJ2-7
v_call: TRBV5-4
d_call: TRBD2
clone_size: -
cdr3_length: 14
cdr3_nt: TGTGCCAGCAGCTTGACTAGCGGGGGCTCGGAGCAGTACTTC
cdr3_aa: CASSLTSGGSEQYF

j_call: TRBJ1-2
v_call: TRBV6-2/TRBV6-3
d_call: -
clone_size: -
cdr3_length: 13
cdr3_nt: TGTGCCAGCAGTTACGAGGGCCTTGAGGGCTACACCTTC
cdr3_aa: CASSYEGLEGYTF

j_call: TRBJ2-5
v_call: TRBV12-3/TRBV12-4
d_call: TRBD1
clone_size: few
cdr3_length: 15
cdr3_nt: TGTGCCAGCAGTTCAGGACAGGGGGCGGGGGAGACCCAGTACTTC
cdr3_aa: CASSSGQGAGETQYF

j_call: TRBJ1-6
v_call: TRBV27
d_call: -
clone_size: few
cdr3_length: 12
cdr3_nt: TGTGCCAGCAGGGTTTATAATTCACCCCTCCACTTT
cdr3_aa: CASRVYNSPLHF

j_call: TRBJ1-4
v_call: TRBV7-9
d_call: TRBD1
clone_size: -
cdr3_length: 17
cdr3_nt: TGTGCCAGCAGCCCGACGGGACAGGGGACAGCTAATGAAAAACTGTTTTTT
cdr3_aa: CASSPTGQGTANEKLFF

j_call: TRBJ1-5
v_call: TRBV20-1
d_call: -
clone_size: -
cdr3_length: 16
cdr3_nt: TGCAGTGCTAGGGGGGGTATGGGATATAGCAATCAGCCCCAGCATTTT
cdr3_aa: CSARGGMGYSNQPQHF

j_call: TRBJ1-6
v_call: TRBV6-5
d_call: -
clone_size: -
cdr3_length: 16
cdr3_nt: TGTGCCAGCAGTTACTCATCCCCCAGTTCGGATTCACCCCTCCACTTT
cdr3_aa: CASSYSSPSSDSPLHF

j_call: TRBJ1-2
v_call: TRBV7-8
d_call: TRBD1
clone_size: -
cdr3_length: 14
cdr3_nt: TGTGCCAGCAGCCCGGAACAGGGGTTTCGGGGCTACACCTTC
cdr3_aa: CASSPEQGFRGYTF

j_call: TRBJ1-2
v_call: TRBV2
d_call: TRBD1
clone_size: -
cdr3_length: 15
cdr3_nt: TGTGCCAGCAGTTTTACCGGGACAGGGGGCTATGGCTACACCTTC
cdr3_aa: CASSFTGTGGYGYTF

j_call: TRBJ1-2
v_call: TRBV15
d_call: -
clone_size: -
cdr3_length: 15
cdr3_nt: TGTGCCACCAGCTTCCGACAGGCTGCTAACTATGGCTACACCTTC
cdr3_aa: CATSFRQAANYGYTF

j_call: TRBJ2-7
v_call: TRBV10-2
d_call: -
clone_size: many
cdr3_length: 14
cdr3_nt: TGCGCCAGCAGAGGTACGGGACCGGCCGCCGAGCAGTACTTC
cdr3_aa: CASRGTGPAAEQYF

j_call: TRBJ1-6
v_call: TRBV6-1
d_call: -
clone_size: few
cdr3_length: 15
cdr3_nt: TGTGCCAGCAGCCTACTACAAGTTTCTGATTCACCCCTCCACTTT
cdr3_aa: CASSLLQVSDSPLHF

j_call: TRBJ2-5
v_call: TRBV19
d_call: -
clone_size: few
cdr3_length: 14
cdr3_nt: TGTGCCAGTAGTCTCAGGGCGAAACAAGAGACCCAGTACTTC
cdr3_aa: CASSLRAKQETQYF

j_call: TRBJ1-5
v_call: TRBV7-2
d_call: -
clone_size: many
cdr3_length: 15
cdr3_nt: TGTGCCAGCAGCTTAGTGTGGGGGGCAGGTCAGCCCCAGCATTTT
cdr3_aa: CASSLVWGAGQPQHF

j_call: TRBJ2-3
v_call: TRBV14
d_call: -
clone_size: many
cdr3_length: 12
cdr3_nt: TGTGCCAGCAGCCTCCCGGCGGATACGCAGTATTTT
cdr3_aa: CASSLPADTQYF

j_call: TRBJ2-3
v_call: TRBV5-1
d_call: -
clone_size: -
cdr3_length: 14
cdr3_nt: TGCGCCAGCAGCTTGGTTCAGGGCACAGATACGCAGTATTTT
cdr3_aa: CASSLVQGTDTQYF

j_call: TRBJ2-1
v_call: TRBV20-1
d_call: TRBD2
clone_size: -
cdr3_length: 19
cdr3_nt: TGCAGTGCTAGAGACCCAAAGGCTAGCGGGCAACGGGGGGTAGGTGAGCAGTTCTTC
cdr3_aa: CSARDPKASGQRGVGEQFF

j_call: TRBJ2-7
v_call: TRBV25-1
d_call: -
clone_size: -
cdr3_length: 14
cdr3_nt: TGTGCCAGCGGATTCCCAGGGAACTCCTACGAGCAGTACTTC
cdr3_aa: CASGFPGNSYEQYF

j_call: TRBJ1-3
v_call: TRBV7-9
d_call: -
clone_size: -
cdr3_length: 15
cdr3_nt: TGTGCCAGCAGCTTATTACCGGGGATAAGAAACACCATATATTTT
cdr3_aa: CASSLLPGIRNTIYF

j_call: TRBJ1-5
v_call: TRBV9
d_call: -
clone_size: many
cdr3_length: 13
cdr3_nt: TGTGCCAGCAGCGTAGAGGGGGTCCAGCCCCAGCATTTT
cdr3_aa: CASSVEGVQPQHF

j_call: TRBJ2-2
v_call: TRBV20-1
d_call: TRBD2
clone_size: -
cdr3_length: 15
cdr3_nt: TGCAGTGCTACCCAAACTAGCGGGAACACCGGGGAGCTGTTTTTT
cdr3_aa: CSATQTSGNTGELFF

j_call: TRBJ1-2
v_call: TRBV14
d_call: TRBD1
clone_size: -
cdr3_length: 16
cdr3_nt: TGTGCCAGCAGCCAAGCCACAGGGGTAGAGGGTCGTGGCTACACCTTC
cdr3_aa: CASSQATGVEGRGYTF

j_call: TRBJ1-1
v_call: TRBV19
d_call: -
clone_size: -
cdr3_length: 15
cdr3_nt: TGTGCCAGTAGTATTTTGGGGGACTTGAACACTGAAGCTTTCTTT
cdr3_aa: CASSILGDLNTEAFF

j_call: TRBJ1-2
v_call: TRBV20-1
d_call: TRBD1
clone_size: many
cdr3_length: 12
cdr3_nt: TGCAGTGCGGGGCAGGGGGCGCATGGCTACACCTTC
cdr3_aa: CSAGQGAHGYTF

j_call: TRBJ1-2
v_call: TRBV20-1
d_call: -
clone_size: many
cdr3_length: 12
cdr3_nt: TGCAGTGCTAGGAGGGATAACTATGGCTACACCTTC
cdr3_aa: CSARRDNYGYTF

j_call: TRBJ1-4
v_call: TRBV14
d_call: -
clone_size: -
cdr3_length: 12
cdr3_nt: TGTGCCAGCGAGCGGGGGGCGGAGGAACTGTTTTTT
cdr3_aa: CASERGAEELFF

j_call: TRBJ1-5
v_call: TRBV20-1
d_call: -
clone_size: -
cdr3_length: 14
cdr3_nt: TGCAGTACGGAAACACCCGGCAGGAATCAGCCCCAGCATTTT
cdr3_aa: CSTETPGRNQPQHF

j_call: TRBJ1-2
v_call: TRBV7-2
d_call: -
clone_size: few
cdr3_length: 13
cdr3_nt: TGTGCCAGCAGCTTAGGGGCACAGGGTGGCTACACCTTC
cdr3_aa: CASSLGAQGGYTF

j_call: TRBJ1-1
v_call: TRBV29-1
d_call: -
clone_size: many
cdr3_length: 15
cdr3_nt: TGCAGCGCCGAAGGGGCGGGGCAGCGGGCAACTGAAGCTTTCTTT
cdr3_aa: CSAEGAGQRATEAFF

j_call: TRBJ2-2
v_call: TRBV24-1
d_call: TRBD2
clone_size: once
cdr3_length: 15
cdr3_nt: TGTGCCACCAGTGACACGGGGAGGGACACCGGGGAGCTGTTTTTT
cdr3_aa: CATSDTGRDTGELFF

j_call: TRBJ2-7
v_call: TRBV10-3
d_call: TRBD1
clone_size: many
cdr3_length: 14
cdr3_nt: TGTGCCATCAGTGAGCTAGGGGGCGCCTACGAGCAGTACTTC
cdr3_aa: CAISELGGAYEQYF

j_call: TRBJ2-2
v_call: TRBV2
d_call: -
clone_size: many
cdr3_length: 14
cdr3_nt: TGTGCCAGCAGCACCGGCCCTGCAACCGGGGAGCTGTTTTTT
cdr3_aa: CASSTGPATGELFF

j_call: TRBJ2-7
v_call: TRBV15
d_call: -
clone_size: few
cdr3_length: 14
cdr3_nt: TGTGCCACCAGCAGAGCAGGACAGCCCCACGAGCAGTACTTC
cdr3_aa: CATSRAGQPHEQYF

j_call: TRBJ2-5
v_call: TRBV12-3/TRBV12-4
d_call: TRBD1
clone_size: few
cdr3_length: 14
cdr3_nt: TGTGCCAGCACAAGGGACAGGGGTCGAGAGACCCAGTACTTC
cdr3_aa: CASTRDRGRETQYF

j_call: TRBJ1-3
v_call: TRBV2
d_call: -
clone_size: -
cdr3_length: 15
cdr3_nt: TGTGCCAGCAGTGAGGCACAGTACTCTGGAAACACCATATATTTT
cdr3_aa: CASSEAQYSGNTIYF

j_call: TRBJ1-5
v_call: TRBV11-1
d_call: TRBD1
clone_size: -
cdr3_length: 17
cdr3_nt: TGTGCCAGCAGCAGGGAACTACAGGGGGTGGGGTATCAGCCCCAGCATTTT
cdr3_aa: CASSRELQGVGYQPQHF

j_call: TRBJ2-2
v_call: TRBV10-3
d_call: TRBD2
clone_size: many
cdr3_length: 16
cdr3_nt: TGTGCCATCCGAACTAGCGGGAGGGGGAACACCGGGGAGCTGTTTTTT
cdr3_aa: CAIRTSGRGNTGELFF

j_call: TRBJ1-3
v_call: TRBV6-1
d_call: -
clone_size: -
cdr3_length: 15
cdr3_nt: TGTGCCAGCAGTCTGAACCTGGAGACTGGAAACACCATATATTTT
cdr3_aa: CASSLNLETGNTIYF

j_call: TRBJ1-3
v_call: TRBV15
d_call: -
clone_size: -
cdr3_length: 16
cdr3_nt: TGTGCCACCAGCAGAGATCGCGGCAGCTCTGGAAACACCATATATTTT
cdr3_aa: CATSRDRGSSGNTIYF

j_call: TRBJ1-1
v_call: TRBV9
d_call: -
clone_size: -
cdr3_length: 13
cdr3_nt: TGTGCCAGCAGCGTAAGGGTGGACACTGAAGCTTTCTTT
cdr3_aa: CASSVRVDTEAFF

j_call: TRBJ2-5
v_call: TRBV5-1
d_call: -
clone_size: many
cdr3_length: 14
cdr3_nt: TGTGCCAGCAGCTTGTCGGGTGGGCAGGAGACCCAGTACTTC
cdr3_aa: CASSLSGGQETQYF

j_call: TRBJ1-2
v_call: TRBV30
d_call: TRBD1
clone_size: -
cdr3_length: 15
cdr3_nt: TGTGCCTGGAGGGACTTCAGGGGGAAAGTCTATGGCTACACCTTC
cdr3_aa: CAWRDFRGKVYGYTF

j_call: TRBJ2-1
v_call: TRBV19
d_call: -
clone_size: many
cdr3_length: 15
cdr3_nt: TGTGCCAGTAGTATCCTCATCACAGGGTCCAATGAGCAGTTCTTC
cdr3_aa: CASSILITGSNEQFF

j_call: TRBJ1-6
v_call: TRBV7-6
d_call: TRBD1
clone_size: many
cdr3_length: 17
cdr3_nt: TGTGCCAGCAGCTTACAATCCAGGGACAGGGGGAATTCACCCCTCCACTTT
cdr3_aa: CASSLQSRDRGNSPLHF

j_call: TRBJ1-5
v_call: TRBV4-1
d_call: TRBD1
clone_size: many
cdr3_length: 15
cdr3_nt: TGCGCCAGCAGCTACAGACAGGGGGCAGGGCAGCCCCAGCATTTT
cdr3_aa: CASSYRQGAGQPQHF

j_call: TRBJ1-6
v_call: TRBV19
d_call: TRBD1
clone_size: many
cdr3_length: 18
cdr3_nt: TGTGCCAGTAGTATCGCGCCAGGGGGCCTATCCTATAATTCACCCCTCCACTTT
cdr3_aa: CASSIAPGGLSYNSPLHF

j_call: TRBJ1-1
v_call: TRBV7-2
d_call: TRBD1
clone_size: -
cdr3_length: 14
cdr3_nt: TGTGCCAGCAGCTCACAGGGGCCAAACACTGAAGCTTTCTTT
cdr3_aa: CASSSQGPNTEAFF

j_call: TRBJ2-4
v_call: TRBV11-2
d_call: TRBD2
clone_size: -
cdr3_length: 18
cdr3_nt: TGTGCCAGCAGCCCCGCTTCGAGCGGGGCCTTAGCCAAAAACATTCAGTACTTC
cdr3_aa: CASSPASSGALAKNIQYF

j_call: TRBJ1-6
v_call: TRBV11-2
d_call: TRBD1
clone_size: -
cdr3_length: 16
cdr3_nt: TGTGCCAGCAGCACGCGAGGGACAGGGTTGGATTCACCCCTCCACTTT
cdr3_aa: CASSTRGTGLDSPLHF